These 10 T cell receptor beta chains were all obtained from the same sample, sequenced in a study of shared clonotypes between healthy human individuals. Clones were read by immunoSEQ multiplex PCR, and TCRdb kept only the in-frame ones, dropping some. Of 1.4 million or so clones detected, approximately 98.5% appear once; the ten largest clones hold under 0.45%. The source material was naive CD4+ T cells sorted from blood. Subset reported: CD45RA+ positively selected. These receptors were taken from a man between 25 and 39 years old in good health.

The chain is built from TRBV7-3 and TRBJ2-7; 7 bases are a match to TRBD2. V lost 1 base, J lost 0 bases, and 6 bases stayed unmatched. The CDR3 is 16 residues long. CDR1 is SGHTA and CDR2 is FQGTGA in the germline V gene. The CDR3 nucleotides read TGTGCCAGCAGCTTAATGGGCGGGAGCACCTCCTACGAGCAGTACTTC. It encodes CASSLMGGSTSYEQYF.

This rearrangement joins TRBV20-1 to TRBJ2-5; no clear D gene. The germline V gene encodes CDR1 DFQATT and CDR2 SNEGSKA (reference sequence). The ends were cut back, 3 bases at V and 7 bases at J, with 9 bases in the middle. The CDR3 has 11 residues. The DNA for the CDR3 is TGCAGTGCTAGCGATAGCCGGACCCAGTACTTC. Residues: CSASDSRTQYF.

This clone was detected once. The chain recombines TRBV29-1 with TRBJ1-4; D is undetermined. The germline V gene encodes CDR1 SQVTM and CDR2 ANQGSEA. The CDR3 covers 11 residues. The V gene lost 2 bases and the J gene lost 10 bases, with 8 bases spanning the gap. The CDR3 DNA sequence: TGCAGCGTTGAAATTCCGGGAAAACTGTTTTTT. It specifies CSVEIPGKLFF.

The chain recombines TRBV19 with TRBJ1-4; TRBD1 aligns across 9 bases. Germline assignment: CDR1 LNHDA and CDR2 SQIVND (reference sequence). The CDR3 runs 17 residues. Losses at the gene ends were 4 bases for V and 8 bases for J; bases not matched to a gene: 14. The CDR3 loop reads CASSTPGQGDQIEKLFF. The CDR3 coding sequence is TGTGCCAGTAGTACTCCGGGACAGGGAGACCAGATCGAAAAACTGTTTTTT.

V gene TRBV5-1 combines with J gene TRBJ1-1; 10 bases are shared with TRBD1. The CDR3 consists of 16 residues. The trim removed 4 bases at V and 5 bases at J, leaving 11 bases unmatched. Germline lookup yields CDR1 SGHRS and CDR2 YFSETQ. The CDR3 protein is CASSPGTGDANTEAFF. The DNA for the CDR3 is TGCGCCAGCAGCCCTGGGACAGGGGATGCGAATACTGAAGCTTTCTTT.

The chain carries TRBV4-1 and TRBJ2-2, with 9 nucleotides matching TRBD2. From germline, CDR1 is MGHRA and CDR2 YSYEKL. The J segment lost 7 bases and the V segment lost 2 bases, leaving 5 bases of the junction unmatched. This CDR3 has 15 amino acids. The CDR3 loop reads CASSQTGTSFGELFF. The CDR3 nucleotides read TGCGCCAGCAGCCAAACCGGGACTAGCTTCGGGGAGCTGTTTTTT.

This sequence joins TRBV4-3 and TRBJ2-1, with D perhaps TRBD1 (6 bases). In germline, CDR1 is LGHNA, CDR2 YSLEER. The ends were cut back, 5 bases at V and 10 bases at J, with 15 bases in the middle. CDR3 length: 13 amino acids. The CDR3 sequence: CASSSRGSVEQFF. The CDR3 nucleotides are TGCGCCAGCAGCTCCAGGGGTAGCGTGGAGCAGTTCTTC.

The genes are TRBV5-5 and TRBJ2-6; D is ambiguous. V lost 6 bases, J lost 2 bases, and 6 bases lay in between. This CDR3 region has 13 residues. CDR1 is SGHKS and CDR2 is YYEKEE in the germline V gene (reference sequence). CDR3 bases: TGTGCCAGCAACACCGCTGGGGCCAACGTCCTGACTTTC. Translating gives CASNTAGANVLTF. Together with reference TRBV5-5 and TRBJ2-6, the CDR3 gives the full variable domain: DAGVTQSPTHLIKTRGQQVTLRCSPISGHKSVSWYQQVLGQGPQFIFQYYEKEERGRGNFPDRFSARQFPNYSSELNVNALLLGDSALYLCASNTAGANVLTFGAGSRLTVL.

The chain links TRBV28 to TRBJ2-1, with D uncertain. The ends were cut back, 3 bases at V and 10 bases at J, with 7 bases in the middle. This CDR3 is built from 11 residues. Germline V lookup: CDR1 MDHEN, CDR2 SYDVKM. CDR3 amino acids: CASSFLREQFF. The CDR3, as DNA: TGTGCCAGCAGTTTTCTGAGGGAGCAGTTCTTC. Full variable domain (rest looked up from reference TRBV28 and TRBJ2-1): DVKVTQSSRYLVKRTGEKVFLECVQDMDHENMFWYRQDPGLGLRLIYFSYDVKMKEKGDIPEGYSVSREKKERFSLILESASTNQTSMYLCASSFLREQFFGPGTRLTVL.

The chain couples TRBV6-5 to TRBJ2-5; the D call may be TRBD1 or TRBD2 (5 bases each). The CDR3 totals 13 residues. Trimming took 6 bases from V and 1 from J, leaving 9 bases between them. Per germline, CDR1 MNHEY and CDR2 SVGAGI. The CDR3 region has the DNA TGTGCCAGCAGGGGACGGCTCCAAGAGACCCAGTACTTC. Its translation: CASRGRLQETQYF.